The T cell receptor beta chain under discussion was sequenced for a study of blood T cell repertoires in COVID-19. Across about 22 US areas, participants ranged in age from roughly 18 to 89 years. Cohort placement rested on clinical history that participants reported themselves. The trim removed 2 bases at V and 1 base at J, leaving 10 bases unmatched. Looked up from germline, CDR1 is SGHRS and CDR2 is YFSETQ. The CDR3 runs 17 residues. Per the original methods: Quantification of nucleated cells was approximated via reference gene primer amplification. Assay: immunoSEQ multiplex PCR; the TCRdb copy retains only in-frame clones and omits some. That table furnishes V, J and clone size, whereas the DNA furnished D and trimming. The sample lists approximately 200,000 clones, nearly 90% seen once, with around 2.3% in the top ten.

Sequencing used PBMCs or T cells enriched from blood (not recorded which). The source of this sequence is a woman aged 35 to 49 with acute COVID-19. The gene calls are TRBV5-1 and TRBJ2-3, with 7 bases aligning to TRBD1. CDR3 sequence reads: CASSFGDSLRGTDTQYF. CDR3 nucleotide sequence: TGCGCCAGCAGCTTTGGGGACAGCCTAAGGGGCACAGATACGCAGTATTTT.